The T cell receptor beta chain under discussion was sequenced for a study of blood T cell repertoires in COVID-19. The CDR3 covers 13 residues. The junction had 17 bases not matched to a gene; V was cut back by 9 bases and J by 15 bases. Looked up from germline, CDR1 is WNHNN and CDR2 is SYGVQD (reference sequence). As processed by the authors: Quantification of nucleated cells was approximated via reference gene primer amplification. The table came from immunoSEQ multiplex PCR; TCRdb's copy has only in-frame clones and leaves some out. D and trimming come from the DNA, and the V and J calls and clone size come from that table. This sample has 100,000 to 120,000 clones, with approximately 79% found just once.

The genes are TRBV10-1 and TRBJ2-1, with 7 bases that match TRBD1. Source material: peripheral blood. The receptor comes from a woman older than 75 with active or convalescent COVID-19. The CDR3 protein is CARGQGQRAPRFF. The CDR3 DNA sequence: TGCGCCAGGGGCCAGGGACAGCGTGCCCCCCGGTTCTTC.